This TCR beta chain was documented in a study of spatial heterogeneity in lung cancer. This clonotype was counted ten times or more. Its specificity is unknown. The time point is: sample taken at primary tumor resection. Untreated early-stage non-small cell lung cancer patients, approximately 79 in total, were the donors. Researchers sequenced whole RNA taken from tumor, nontumor lung or frozen PBMC without sorting. General study results and limits: Tracking of tumor mutation counts was seen in expanded intratumoral alpha and beta TCR counts.

Germline V lookup: CDR1 SGHVS, CDR2 FQNEAQ. CDR3 length equals 14 residues. The J segment lost 9 bases and the V segment lost 3 bases, leaving 8 bases of the junction unmatched. Every TCR cDNA molecule bore its own unique molecular identifier. Each CDR3 protein is one row after TCRdb ran MiXCR on the 5' RACE reads. The data show about 20,000 distinct CDR3 sequences, with approximately 15% seen just once and roughly 30% held by the top ten. The source material was lung tumor tissue, sampled at surgery. This rearrangement joins TRBV7-8 to TRBJ2-5, with TRBD2 identical over 9 bases. This clonotype originated in a female donor with early-stage non-small cell lung cancer. CDR3 sequence (DNA): TGTGCCAGCAGCTTTGGGCGGGAGGGGGTGGCCCAGTACTTC. This sequence encodes CASSFGREGVAQYF.